Below are 6 T cell receptor beta chains sequenced from a single sample in a study of PD-L1 blockade in urothelial cancer. Clones were read by immunoSEQ multiplex PCR, and TCRdb kept only the in-frame ones, dropping some. The data contain approximately 110,000 clones, approximately 85% of them seen just once; the ten biggest clones take up 2% to 3%. This specimen was PBMCs, taken around atezolizumab (anti-PD-L1) treatment. These receptors were taken from a man in his fifties with urothelial cancer.

This clone has more than one count but fewer than ten. The chain links TRBV6-5 to TRBJ2-1; 10 bases are a match to TRBD2. The CDR3 has 13 amino acids. Germline loops: CDR1 MNHEY, CDR2 SVGAGI. With 7 bases clipped from V and 10 bases from J, the junction kept 7 bases outside the gene matches. The CDR3 protein is CASIKPGLAEQFF. As DNA, the CDR3 is TGTGCCAGCATAAAGCCGGGACTAGCGGAGCAGTTCTTC.

The V call is TRBV7-3, the J call TRBJ2-1; D might be TRBD2 (6 bases). CDR1 is SGHTA and CDR2 is FQGTGA in the germline V gene. V gave up 5 bases and J gave up 8 bases, with 13 bases separating them. This CDR3 has 13 residues. The CDR3 here is CASSLGTGDEQFF. The CDR3 region has the DNA TGTGCCAGCAGCCTGGGTACGGGAGATGAGCAGTTCTTC. The full variable domain, in which reference TRBV7-3 and TRBJ2-1 provide the parts outside the CDR3, is GAGVSQTPSNKVTEKGKYVELRCDPISGHTALYWYRQSLGQGPEFLIYFQGTGAADDSGLPNDRFFAVRPEGSVSTLKIQRTERGDSAVYLCASSLGTGDEQFFGPGTRLTVL.

The V call is TRBV28, the J call TRBJ2-7; D is perhaps TRBD2 (5 bases). This CDR3 is built from 14 residues. Trimming removed 6 bases at V and 2 bases at J, with 14 bases between. Germline CDR1 reads MDHEN; CDR2 reads SYDVKM. DNA of the CDR3: TGTGCCAGCAGACTTAGCGTCATGGCCTACGAGCAGTACTTC. Amino acids: CASRLSVMAYEQYF. The complete variable domain, with remaining parts taken from reference TRBV28 and TRBJ2-7, reads DVKVTQSSRYLVKRTGEKVFLECVQDMDHENMFWYRQDPGLGLRLIYFSYDVKMKEKGDIPEGYSVSREKKERFSLILESASTNQTSMYLCASRLSVMAYEQYFGPGTRLTVT.

The gene calls are TRBV7-9 and TRBJ2-5; unclear D gene. Germline values: CDR1 SEHNR, CDR2 FQNEAQ (reference sequence). Deletions cut 1 base from V and 0 bases from J, with 12 bases between. This CDR3 has 16 residues. CDR3 nucleotide sequence: TGTGCCAGCAGCTTAGTACCCAGTGTGTACCAAGAGACCCAGTACTTC. Its protein product is CASSLVPSVYQETQYF. The whole variable domain, remainder taken from reference TRBV7-9 and TRBJ2-5, is DTGVSQNPRHKITKRGQNVTFRCDPISEHNRLYWYRQTLGQGPEFLTYFQNEAQLEKSRLLSDRFSAERPKGSFSTLEIQRTEQGDSAMYLCASSLVPSVYQETQYFGPGTRLLVL.

The chain combines TRBV5-6 with TRBJ2-1, with 7 bases identical to TRBD2. Germline CDR1 is SGHDT and CDR2 is YYEEEE. The CDR3 extends over 17 amino acids. After removal of 1 base from V and 2 bases from J, the junction contained 9 bases not matched to a gene. The CDR3 DNA follows: TGTGCCAGCAGCTTGTTTGGGAGGGAGGGGACCTACAATGAGCAGTTCTTC. As protein: CASSLFGREGTYNEQFF.

The rearrangement links TRBV9 to TRBJ2-2, with D hard to call. Looked up from germline, CDR1 is SGDLS and CDR2 is YYNGEE. V was clipped by 0 bases and J by 5 bases, with 5 bases between them. The length of the CDR3 is 13 residues. The CDR3 DNA reads as TGTGCCAGCAGCGTAGTTGCGACCGGGGAGCTGTTTTTT. It yields the protein CASSVVATGELFF. The variable domain in full, completed from reference TRBV9 and TRBJ2-2, reads DSGVTQTPKHLITATGQRVTLRCSPRSGDLSVYWYQQSLDQGLQFLIQYYNGEERAKGNILERFSAQQFPDLHSELNLSSLELGDSALYFCASSVVATGELFFGEGSRLTVL.